One sample yielded the 18 T cell receptor beta chains listed below, sequenced in a study of T-cell memory formation after mild COVID-19. A single record per CDR3 protein comes from TCRdb applying MiXCR to the 5' RACE reads. The repertoire has about 420,000 distinct CDR3 sequences, more than 20% of them found once; the top ten carry over 10%. Sequenced material: PBMCs or a T cell subset sorted from them (not recorded which). Receptors were obtained from an adult woman who had mild COVID-19 (a few samples of this study predate the infection). Cell type and time point are not known.

This clonotype was observed a handful of times. CDR3 nucleotides: TGCAGCGTTGATCCATGGACAGGGAATGAGCAGTTCTTC. Protein sequence: CSVDPWTGNEQFF. The V gene is TRBV29-1, the J gene TRBJ2-1; TRBD1 matches at 8 bases. After removal of 3 bases from V and 7 bases from J, the junction contained 5 bases not matched to a gene. This CDR3 spans 13 amino acids. Germline CDR1 is SQVTM and CDR2 is ANQGSEA.

At least ten counts were recorded for this clonotype. V gene TRBV6-6 combines with J gene TRBJ1-2; D gene uncertain. V lost 0 bases, J lost 2 bases, and 10 bases lay in between. Germline-derived CDR1 and CDR2 are MNHNY and SVGAGI (reference sequence). The CDR3 covers 15 residues. CDR3 in DNA: TGTGCCAGCAGTTACTCAAGACTGCTAAACTATGGCTACACCTTC. Protein: CASSYSRLLNYGYTF.

This clonotype appeared many times. V usage is TRBV29-1 and J usage is TRBJ2-1, with D perhaps assigned TRBD1 or TRBD2 (7 bases each). The germline V gene has CDR1 SQVTM and CDR2 ANQGSEA. The V and J ends lost 5 bases and 5 bases respectively, with 13 bases between them. The CDR3 is 13 residues long. This CDR3 reads CSVYPGGDNEQFF. In nucleotides, the CDR3 is TGCAGCGTTTACCCAGGGGGGGACAATGAGCAGTTCTTC.

The chain has TRBV12-3 or TRBV12-4 and TRBJ2-7; 9 positions match TRBD1. The CDR3 sequence is 13 residues long. V was pared by 6 bases and J by 6 bases, with 6 bases of the junction left unmatched. The CDR3 DNA reads TGTGCCAGCAGCACCGGGACAGGGAGCGAGCAGTACTTC. Amino acid sequence: CASSTGTGSEQYF.

There are a few counts of this clonotype. The rearrangement joins TRBV6-5 to TRBJ2-7; 10 bases are a match to TRBD2. J gave up 1 base and V 0 bases, and 3 bases lay outside the gene matches. The CDR3 contains 16 residues. CDR1 and CDR2 from the germline V gene are MNHEY and SVGAGI. The CDR3, as DNA: TGTGCCAGCAGTTACTCAACTAGCGGGAAGTCCTACGAGCAGTACTTC. Protein product: CASSYSTSGKSYEQYF.

This sequence joins TRBV6-1 and TRBJ2-7, with 7 positions matching TRBD1. The CDR3 runs to 16 residues. Germline CDR1 MNHNS, CDR2 SASEGT. V lost 5 bases and J lost 3; bases outside the gene matches: 13. CDR3 in DNA: TGTGCCAGCAGTCTTGCCTTCCGGGACAGCCGCTACGAGCAGTACTTC. Encoded protein: CASSLAFRDSRYEQYF.

The chain joins TRBV7-2 to TRBJ2-3; a possible D gene is TRBD2 (7 bases). The germline gives CDR1 SGHTA, CDR2 FQGNSA. Trimming pared 2 bases from V and 0 bases from J, leaving 15 bases between. The CDR3 is made up of 17 amino acids. The CDR3 sequence: CASSLWVAGASTDTQYF. CDR3 coding DNA: TGTGCCAGCAGCTTATGGGTCGCGGGGGCTAGCACAGATACGCAGTATTTT.

The chain is built from TRBV20-1 and TRBJ2-1; TRBD2 aligns across 8 bases. The CDR3 length is 15 residues. The germline CDR1 and CDR2 sequences are DFQATT and SNEGSKA (reference sequence). The ends lost 0 bases at V and 4 bases at J; junction bases unmatched: 5. This CDR3 is CSARDAGLEYNEQFF. CDR3 DNA: TGCAGTGCTAGAGACGCGGGACTAGAGTACAATGAGCAGTTCTTC.

This clonotype appeared a few times. This chain uses TRBV15 with TRBJ1-1; D might be TRBD1 (5 bases). The CDR3 is made up of 14 amino acids. V shed 4 bases and J shed 2 bases, with 11 bases lying between them. Germline loops: CDR1 LNHNV, CDR2 YYDKDF (reference sequence). CDR3 residues: CATSIQGGNTEAFF. In nucleotides, the CDR3 is TGTGCCACCAGCATTCAGGGAGGAAACACTGAAGCTTTCTTT.

The rearrangement uses TRBV19 and TRBJ2-1; 11 nucleotides align to TRBD2. Germline CDR1 reads LNHDA; CDR2 reads SQIVND (reference sequence). This CDR3 has 14 residues. V trimming: 6 bases; J trimming: 6 bases; junction bases outside the gene matches: 4. The CDR3 region has the DNA TGTGCCAGTAGGACTAGCGGGATGGGCAATGAGCAGTTCTTC. This gives the protein CASRTSGMGNEQFF.

J is TRBJ1-2 and V is TRBV7-9; 7 bases match TRBD1. CDR3 length equals 15 residues. CDR1 and CDR2 from the germline V gene are SEHNR and FQNEAQ (reference sequence). V gave up 3 bases and J gave up 2 bases; unmatched junction bases: 6. DNA for the CDR3: TGTGCCAGCAGCTTGGAACTGGACAGGAACTATGGCTACACCTTC. Protein: CASSLELDRNYGYTF.

This clonotype appeared a few times. V is TRBV18 and J is TRBJ1-1, with D possibly matching TRBD1 (5 bases). The CDR3 covers 15 residues. Per the germline V gene, CDR1 is KGHSH and CDR2 is LQKENI. V lost 0 bases to trimming and J lost 4 bases, with 12 bases between them. CDR3 nucleotide sequence: TGTGCCAGCTCACCACCGGGGGGGTTGGGCACTGAAGCTTTCTTT. Its protein is CASSPPGGLGTEAFF.

The gene calls are TRBV29-1 and TRBJ2-2, with D possibly called TRBD1 or TRBD2 (5 bases each). V was pared by 2 bases and J by 4 bases, with 17 bases between. Germline values: CDR1 SQVTM, CDR2 ANQGSEA. The CDR3 loop spans 16 amino acids. The CDR3 reads CSVEIPRGEGTGELFF. The DNA of the CDR3 is TGCAGCGTTGAAATCCCGAGGGGCGAGGGCACCGGGGAGCTGTTTTTT.

J is TRBJ2-1 and V is TRBV2, with TRBD2 identical over 13 bases. Trimming cost V 5 bases and J 7 bases; bases outside gene matches: 11. The germline gives CDR1 SNHLY, CDR2 FYNNEI. CDR3 size: 17 residues. This chain's CDR3 is CASSSQLLAGGRNEQFF. The CDR3, as DNA: TGTGCCAGCAGTTCTCAACTACTAGCGGGAGGGCGGAATGAGCAGTTCTTC.

This clonotype was seen more than once but under ten times. The chain joins TRBV12-3 or TRBV12-4 to TRBJ1-3; 7 bases are shared with TRBD1. V dropped 5 bases and J dropped 0; count of bases not matched to a gene: 4. The CDR3 is 15 residues long. The chain's CDR3 is CASSPRGGSGNTIYF. The CDR3, as DNA: TGTGCCAGCAGTCCCAGGGGGGGCTCTGGAAACACCATATATTTT.

This clonotype appeared a few times. The V gene is TRBV6-6, the J gene TRBJ1-1, with D possibly matching TRBD1 (5 bases). V lost 7 bases, J lost 4 bases, and 16 bases lay in between. The CDR3 sequence is 14 residues long. CDR1 is MNHNY, CDR2 SVGAGI, per germline (reference sequence). CDR3 region: CASTQDNSRTEAFF. The CDR3 DNA follows: TGTGCCAGCACCCAGGACAATTCGCGCACTGAAGCTTTCTTT.

This chain connects TRBV7-6 to TRBJ2-7, with 10 bases aligning to TRBD1. V lost 2 bases to trimming and J lost 3 bases; unmatched junction nucleotides: 10. The CDR3 is 17 residues long. Germline V lookup: CDR1 SGHVS, CDR2 FNYEAQ. CDR3 coding DNA: TGTGCCAGCAGCTTAAGGCCGACCGGGACAGGGGTCTACGAGCAGTACTTC. It codes for CASSLRPTGTGVYEQYF.

This clonotype was seen only a few times. The CDR3 region has the DNA TGTGCCTGGACGGGACATCTTCCCTCCTACGAGCAGTACTTC. This sequence encodes CAWTGHLPSYEQYF. V is TRBV30 and J is TRBJ2-7; D perhaps matches TRBD1 (6 bases). Trimming left V 4 bases short and J 0 bases short, with 13 bases between. Germline V gene sequence: CDR1 GTSNPN, CDR2 SVGIG (reference sequence). This CDR3 is built from 14 residues.